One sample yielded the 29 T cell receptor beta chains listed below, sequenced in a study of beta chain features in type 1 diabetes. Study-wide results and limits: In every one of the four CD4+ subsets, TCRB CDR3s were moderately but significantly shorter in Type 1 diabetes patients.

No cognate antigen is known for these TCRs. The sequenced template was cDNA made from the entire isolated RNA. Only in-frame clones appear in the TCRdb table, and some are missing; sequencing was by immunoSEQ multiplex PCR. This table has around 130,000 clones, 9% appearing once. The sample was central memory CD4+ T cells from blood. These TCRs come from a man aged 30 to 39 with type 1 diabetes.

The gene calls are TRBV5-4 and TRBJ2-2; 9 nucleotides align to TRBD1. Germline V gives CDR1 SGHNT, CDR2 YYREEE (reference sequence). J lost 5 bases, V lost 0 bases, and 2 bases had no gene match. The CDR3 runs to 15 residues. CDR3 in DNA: TGTGCCAGCAGCTTGGGGGACAGGGAAACCGGGGAGCTGTTTTTT. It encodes CASSLGDRETGELFF.

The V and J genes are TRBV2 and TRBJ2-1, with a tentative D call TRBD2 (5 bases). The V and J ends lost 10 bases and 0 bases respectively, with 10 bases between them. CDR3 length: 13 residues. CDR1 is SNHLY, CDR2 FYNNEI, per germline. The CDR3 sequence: CATGLNSYNEQFF. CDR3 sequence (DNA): TGTGCCACCGGACTGAACTCCTACAATGAGCAGTTCTTC.

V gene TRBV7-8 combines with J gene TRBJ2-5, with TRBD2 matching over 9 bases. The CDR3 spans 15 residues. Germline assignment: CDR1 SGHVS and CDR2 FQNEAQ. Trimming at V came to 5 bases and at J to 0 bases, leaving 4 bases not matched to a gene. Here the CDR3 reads CASSRLAGHQETQYF. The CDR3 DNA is TGTGCCAGCAGCCGCCTAGCGGGGCACCAAGAGACCCAGTACTTC.

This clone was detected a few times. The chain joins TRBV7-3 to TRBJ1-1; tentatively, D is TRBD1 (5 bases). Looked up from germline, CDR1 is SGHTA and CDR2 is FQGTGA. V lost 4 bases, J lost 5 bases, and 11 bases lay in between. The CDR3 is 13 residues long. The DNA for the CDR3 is TGTGCCAGCAGCTCGTACGGGGGTACTGAAGCTTTCTTT. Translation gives CASSSYGGTEAFF.

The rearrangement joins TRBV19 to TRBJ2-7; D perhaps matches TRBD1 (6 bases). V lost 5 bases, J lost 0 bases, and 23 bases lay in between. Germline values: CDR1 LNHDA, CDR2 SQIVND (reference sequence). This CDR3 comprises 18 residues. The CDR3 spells CASSVQGPPGRPSYEQYF. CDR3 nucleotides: TGTGCCAGTAGTGTACAGGGTCCACCAGGTAGGCCCTCCTACGAGCAGTACTTC.

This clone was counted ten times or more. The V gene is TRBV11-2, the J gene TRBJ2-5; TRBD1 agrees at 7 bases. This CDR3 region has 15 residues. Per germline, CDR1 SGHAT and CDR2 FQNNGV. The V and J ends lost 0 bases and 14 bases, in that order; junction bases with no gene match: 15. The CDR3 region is CASSLEWAGTASFYF. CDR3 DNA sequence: TGTGCCAGCAGCTTAGAATGGGCCGGGACAGCTTCCTTCTACTTC.

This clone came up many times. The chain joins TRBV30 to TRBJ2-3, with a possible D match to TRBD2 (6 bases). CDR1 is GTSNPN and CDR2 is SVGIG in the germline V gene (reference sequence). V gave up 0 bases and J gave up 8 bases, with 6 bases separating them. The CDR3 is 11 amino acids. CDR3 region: CAWSVSGTQYF. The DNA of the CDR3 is TGTGCCTGGAGTGTTAGCGGTACGCAGTATTTT.

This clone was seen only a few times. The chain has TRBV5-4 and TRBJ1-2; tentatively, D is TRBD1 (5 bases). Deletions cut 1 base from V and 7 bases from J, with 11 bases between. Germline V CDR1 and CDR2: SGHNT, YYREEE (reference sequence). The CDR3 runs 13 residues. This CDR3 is CASSLYVGGGYTF. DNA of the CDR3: TGTGCCAGCAGCTTGTATGTGGGGGGTGGCTACACCTTC. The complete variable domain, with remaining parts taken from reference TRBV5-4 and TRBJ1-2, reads ETGVTQSPTHLIKTRGQQVTLRCSSQSGHNTVSWYQQALGQGPQFIFQYYREEENGRGNFPPRFSGLQFPNYSSELNVNALELDDSALYLCASSLYVGGGYTFGSGTRLTVV.

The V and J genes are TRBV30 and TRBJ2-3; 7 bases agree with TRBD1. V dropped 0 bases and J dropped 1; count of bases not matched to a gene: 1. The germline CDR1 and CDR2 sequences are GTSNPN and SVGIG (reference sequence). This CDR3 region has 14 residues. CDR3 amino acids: CAWSVTGGTDTQYF. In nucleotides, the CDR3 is TGTGCCTGGAGTGTAACAGGGGGCACAGATACGCAGTATTTT. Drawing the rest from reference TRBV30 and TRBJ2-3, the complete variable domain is SQTIHQWPATLVQPVGSPLSLECTVEGTSNPNLYWYRQAAGRGLQLLFYSVGIGQISSEVPQNLSASRPQDRQFILSSKKLLLSDSGFYLCAWSVTGGTDTQYFGPGTRLTVL.

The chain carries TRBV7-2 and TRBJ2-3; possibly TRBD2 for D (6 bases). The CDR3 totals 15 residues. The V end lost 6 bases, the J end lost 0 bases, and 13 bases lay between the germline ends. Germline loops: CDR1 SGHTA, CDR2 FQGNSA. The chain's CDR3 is CASSSYGTSTDTQYF. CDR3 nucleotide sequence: TGTGCCAGCAGTTCCTACGGGACTAGCACAGATACGCAGTATTTT.

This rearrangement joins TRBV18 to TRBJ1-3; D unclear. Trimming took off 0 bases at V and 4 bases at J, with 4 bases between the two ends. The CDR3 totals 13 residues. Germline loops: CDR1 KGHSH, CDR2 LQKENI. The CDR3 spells CASSPPQGNTIYF. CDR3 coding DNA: TGTGCCAGCTCACCACCCCAGGGAAACACCATATATTTT.

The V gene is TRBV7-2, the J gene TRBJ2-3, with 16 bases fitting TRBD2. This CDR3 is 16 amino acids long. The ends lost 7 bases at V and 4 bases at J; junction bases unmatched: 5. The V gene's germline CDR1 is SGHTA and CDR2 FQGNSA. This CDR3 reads CASTQGTSGGADTQYF. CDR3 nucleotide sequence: TGTGCCAGCACCCAAGGGACTAGCGGGGGGGCAGATACGCAGTATTTT.

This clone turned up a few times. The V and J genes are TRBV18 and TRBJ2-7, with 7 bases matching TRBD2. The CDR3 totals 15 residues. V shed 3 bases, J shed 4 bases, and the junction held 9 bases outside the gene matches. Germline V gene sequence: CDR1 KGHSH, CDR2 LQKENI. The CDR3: CASSPGGRRGYEQYF. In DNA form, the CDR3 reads TGTGCCAGCTCACCGGGAGGGCGACGGGGATACGAGCAGTACTTC. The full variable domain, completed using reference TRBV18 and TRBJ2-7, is NAGVMQNPRHLVRRRGQEARLRCSPMKGHSHVYWYRQLPEEGLKFMVYLQKENIIDESGMPKERFSAEFPKEGPSILRIQQVVRGDSAAYFCASSPGGRRGYEQYFGPGTRLTVT.

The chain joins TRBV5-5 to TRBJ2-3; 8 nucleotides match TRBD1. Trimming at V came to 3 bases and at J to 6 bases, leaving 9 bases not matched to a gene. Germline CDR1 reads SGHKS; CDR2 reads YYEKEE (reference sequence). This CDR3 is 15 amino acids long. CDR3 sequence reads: CASSSRTGSSDTQYF. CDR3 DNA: TGTGCCAGCAGCTCACGGACAGGGAGTTCGGATACGCAGTATTTT.

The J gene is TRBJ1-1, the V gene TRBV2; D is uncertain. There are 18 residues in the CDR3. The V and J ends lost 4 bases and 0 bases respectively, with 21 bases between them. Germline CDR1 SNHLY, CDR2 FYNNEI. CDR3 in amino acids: CASSGDLGGDYMNTEAFF. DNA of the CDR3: TGTGCCAGCAGTGGGGATTTAGGAGGCGACTACATGAACACTGAAGCTTTCTTT.

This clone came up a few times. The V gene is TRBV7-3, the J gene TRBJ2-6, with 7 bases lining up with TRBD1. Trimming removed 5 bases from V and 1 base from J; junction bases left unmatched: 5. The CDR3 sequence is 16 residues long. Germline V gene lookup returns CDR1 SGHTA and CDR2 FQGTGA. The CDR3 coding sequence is TGTGCCAGCAGCATCACAGGGGAGTCTGGGGCCAACGTCCTGACTTTC. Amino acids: CASSITGESGANVLTF.

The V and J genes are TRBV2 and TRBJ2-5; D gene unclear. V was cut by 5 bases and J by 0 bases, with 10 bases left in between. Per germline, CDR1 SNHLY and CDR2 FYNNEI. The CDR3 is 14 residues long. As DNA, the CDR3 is TGTGCCAGCAGTCTCCGACGGGACCAAGAGACCCAGTACTTC. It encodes CASSLRRDQETQYF.

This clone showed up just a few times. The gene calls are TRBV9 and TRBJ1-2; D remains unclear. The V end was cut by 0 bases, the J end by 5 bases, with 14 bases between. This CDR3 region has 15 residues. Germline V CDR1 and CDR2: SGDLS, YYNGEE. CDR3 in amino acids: CASSVAGQVDYGYTF. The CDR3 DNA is TGTGCCAGCAGCGTAGCTGGTCAGGTCGATTATGGCTACACCTTC.

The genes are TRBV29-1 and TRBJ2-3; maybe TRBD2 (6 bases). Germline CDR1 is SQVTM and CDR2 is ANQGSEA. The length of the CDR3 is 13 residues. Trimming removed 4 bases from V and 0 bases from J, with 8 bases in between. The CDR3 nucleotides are TGCAGCGTTGTTGCGGGGAGCACAGATACGCAGTATTTT. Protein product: CSVVAGSTDTQYF.

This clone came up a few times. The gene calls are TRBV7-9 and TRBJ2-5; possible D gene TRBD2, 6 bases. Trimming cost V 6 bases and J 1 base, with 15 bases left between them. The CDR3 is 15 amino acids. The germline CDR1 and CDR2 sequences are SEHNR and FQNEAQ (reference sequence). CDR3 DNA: TGTGCCAGCAGTTCTCGACTGGGGGGCCAAGAGACCCAGTACTTC. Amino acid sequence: CASSSRLGGQETQYF.

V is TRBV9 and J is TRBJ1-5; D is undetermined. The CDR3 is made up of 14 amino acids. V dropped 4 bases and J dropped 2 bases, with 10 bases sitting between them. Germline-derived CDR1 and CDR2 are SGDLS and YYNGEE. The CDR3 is CASSQNNGNQPQHF. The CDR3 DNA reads TGTGCCAGCAGCCAAAACAATGGCAATCAGCCCCAGCATTTT.

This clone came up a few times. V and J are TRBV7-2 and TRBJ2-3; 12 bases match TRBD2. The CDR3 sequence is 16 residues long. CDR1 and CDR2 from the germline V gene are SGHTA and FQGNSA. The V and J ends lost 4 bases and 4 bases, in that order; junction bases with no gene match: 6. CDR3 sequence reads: CASSSGLAGSADTQYF. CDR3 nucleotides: TGTGCCAGCAGCTCCGGACTAGCGGGGAGTGCAGATACGCAGTATTTT.

In DNA, the CDR3 is TGTGCCACTTGGGACAGGCCCTCCTACGAGCAGTACTTC. The encoded protein is CATWDRPSYEQYF. This chain links TRBV6-5 with TRBJ2-5; the match to TRBD1 covers 8 bases. The J call is in doubt because the DNA end fits TRBJ2-7 better. The CDR3 length is 13 residues. CDR1 and CDR2 (germline): MNHEY, SVGAGI.

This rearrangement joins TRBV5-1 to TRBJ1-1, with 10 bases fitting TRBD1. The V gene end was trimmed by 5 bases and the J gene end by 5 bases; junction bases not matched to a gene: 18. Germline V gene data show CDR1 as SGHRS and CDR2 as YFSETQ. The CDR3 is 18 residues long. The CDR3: CASSSSPGQGLKETEAFF. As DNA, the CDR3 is TGCGCCAGCAGTTCCTCGCCGGGACAGGGGCTAAAGGAGACTGAAGCTTTCTTT. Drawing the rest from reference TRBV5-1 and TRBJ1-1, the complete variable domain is KAGVTQTPRYLIKTRGQQVTLSCSPISGHRSVSWYQQTPGQGLQFLFEYFSETQRNKGNFPGRFSGRQFSNSRSEMNVSTLELGDSALYLCASSSSPGQGLKETEAFFGQGTRLTVV.

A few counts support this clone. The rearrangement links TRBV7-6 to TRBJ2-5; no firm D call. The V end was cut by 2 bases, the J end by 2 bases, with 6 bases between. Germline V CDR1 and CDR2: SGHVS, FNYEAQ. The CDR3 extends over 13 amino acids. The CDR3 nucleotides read TGTGCCAGCAGCTTATACAGACAAGAGACCCAGTACTTC. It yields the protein CASSLYRQETQYF.

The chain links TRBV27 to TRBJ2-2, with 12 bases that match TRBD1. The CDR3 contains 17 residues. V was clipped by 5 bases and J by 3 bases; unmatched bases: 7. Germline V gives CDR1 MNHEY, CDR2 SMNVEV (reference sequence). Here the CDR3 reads CASSKGQGATYTGELFF. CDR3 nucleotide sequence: TGTGCCAGCAGTAAGGGACAGGGGGCAACCTACACCGGGGAGCTGTTTTTT.

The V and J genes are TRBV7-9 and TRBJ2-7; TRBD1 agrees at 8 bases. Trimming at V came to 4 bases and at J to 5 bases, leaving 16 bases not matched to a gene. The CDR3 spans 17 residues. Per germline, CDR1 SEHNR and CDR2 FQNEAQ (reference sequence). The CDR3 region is CASSSQGWTGLGDEQYF. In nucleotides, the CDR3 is TGTGCCAGCAGCTCCCAAGGGTGGACAGGGCTAGGGGACGAGCAGTACTTC.

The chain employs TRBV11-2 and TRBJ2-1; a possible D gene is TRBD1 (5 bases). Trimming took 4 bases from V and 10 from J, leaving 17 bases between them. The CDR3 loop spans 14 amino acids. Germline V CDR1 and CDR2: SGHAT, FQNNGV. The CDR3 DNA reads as TGTGCCAGCAGCTCTCTACAGGCTGGGTTGGAGCAGTTCTTC. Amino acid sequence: CASSSLQAGLEQFF.

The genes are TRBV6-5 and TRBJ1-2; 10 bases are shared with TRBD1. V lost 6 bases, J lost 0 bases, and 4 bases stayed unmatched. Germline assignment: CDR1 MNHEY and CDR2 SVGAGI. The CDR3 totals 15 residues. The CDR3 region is CASSSGTGANYGYTF. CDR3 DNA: TGTGCCAGCAGCTCCGGGACAGGGGCTAACTATGGCTACACCTTC.